The source of this T cell receptor (beta chain) is a study of T-cell reconstitution after alpha-beta-depleted transplantation in children. General study findings and limits: Roughly two months post-transplant, alpha-beta T cells reportedly originated from several hundred graft clones that had expanded. When one year had passed after transplant, most T-cell counts and diversity came from newly produced T cells. Diversity of TCRbeta at day 60 was high in some patients, arising from surviving recipient T cells and thymic progenitors.

The sample holds many counts of this clonotype. Antigen unknown. This sample's TCRbeta library carried unique molecular identifier barcodes. TCRdb used MiXCR to reprocess the PCR reads, holding one entry per CDR3 protein. The sample holds 440,000 or so distinct CDR3 sequences, roughly 44% seen once. Germline lookup yields CDR1 SGHDT and CDR2 YYEEEE. This CDR3 region has 14 residues. V shed 5 bases and J 2 bases; nucleotides not matched to a gene: 5. The chain couples TRBV5-6 to TRBJ2-7, with 9 bases lining up with TRBD1. The sample in question was PBMCs, obtained before TCRalphabeta/CD19-depleted stem cell transplant. The origin of this receptor is a girl aged 2 to 9 with aplastic anemia, due to receive a stem cell transplant. CDR3 sequence: CASRRQGGTYEQYF. Written as DNA, the CDR3 is TGTGCCAGCAGACGACAGGGGGGAACCTACGAGCAGTACTTC.